Included here is one T cell receptor beta chain sequence, with context. Researchers ran the PCR with 60 Vbeta and 13 Jbeta primers. Produced via immunoSEQ multiplex PCR; TCRdb's table is partial and in-frame only. The table shows some 160,000 clones, with around 80% occurring only once. The CDR3 covers 16 residues. Trimming at V came to 0 bases and at J to 4 bases, leaving 7 bases not matched to a gene. CDR1 and CDR2 from the germline V gene are MNHEY and SVGAGI. This entry belongs to a study of cytomegalovirus exposure and HLA in healthy donors. Sequences were obtained from PBMCs. The genes are TRBV6-5 and TRBJ2-7; TRBD2 aligns across 9 bases. The TCR sequence derives from a man aged 40-49 years in good health and CMV-seronegative. The CDR3 loop reads CASSYSGVAGAYEQYF. In nucleotides, the CDR3 is TGTGCCAGCAGTTACTCCGGGGTAGCGGGAGCTTACGAGCAGTACTTC.